Presented here are 8 T cell receptor beta chains from one specimen sequenced in a study of T cells in Graves' hyperthyroidism and ophthalmopathy. Regions amplified from RNA transcripts were the TCR beta CDR3 regions. HTBI primers were the set used in a first-round RT-PCR of the TCR CDR3. Via MiXCR, TCRdb re-called the multiplex PCR reads, giving one row per CDR3 protein. The table shows a few hundred thousand distinct CDR3 sequences, with about 15% occurring only once. Input material: blood. These receptors were obtained from a woman in her 30s with Graves' hyperthyroidism.

This clonotype has a count of ten or more. This chain uses TRBV18 with TRBJ1-1; weak D call: TRBD1 (5 bases). V was shortened by 6 bases and J by 3 bases, with 11 bases between the two germline ends. There are 13 residues in the CDR3. Germline CDR1 and CDR2: KGHSH and LQKENI. For the CDR3, the DNA is TGTGCCAGCTCGGGGGGGATCGACACTGAAGCTTTCTTT. It codes for CASSGGIDTEAFF.

Ten or more counts support this clonotype. The V call is TRBV30, the J call TRBJ2-7; tentative D call: TRBD2 (6 bases). CDR1 is GTSNPN, CDR2 SVGIG, per germline (reference sequence). The CDR3 contains 13 residues. Trimming cost V 2 bases and J 2 bases, with 10 bases left between them. The CDR3 region has the DNA TGTGCCTGGAGTACGGGACTTCCCTACGAGCAGTACTTC. It yields the protein CAWSTGLPYEQYF. The full variable domain, in which reference TRBV30 and TRBJ2-7 provide the parts outside the CDR3, is SQTIHQWPATLVQPVGSPLSLECTVEGTSNPNLYWYRQAAGRGLQLLFYSVGIGQISSEVPQNLSASRPQDRQFILSSKKLLLSDSGFYLCAWSTGLPYEQYFGPGTRLTVT.

The chain couples TRBV27 to TRBJ1-2; no firm D call. CDR1 and CDR2 (germline): MNHEY, SMNVEV (reference sequence). The CDR3 spans 15 residues. V was cut by 5 bases and J by 6 bases, with 19 bases left in between. CDR3 nucleotide sequence: TGTGCCAGCAGTGTACGCGGGTCGGTCTCAGATGGCTACACCTTC. Translating it yields CASSVRGSVSDGYTF.

Ten or more counts support this clonotype. The rearrangement links TRBV20-1 to TRBJ2-7, with 9 bases matching TRBD1. The V segment lost 5 bases and the J segment 0 bases; nucleotides outside the gene matches: 5. In germline, CDR1 is DFQATT, CDR2 SNEGSKA (reference sequence). The CDR3 covers 14 residues. The CDR3 nucleotides read TGCAGTGCTTACAGGGGGCGATCCTCCTACGAGCAGTACTTC. Encoded protein: CSAYRGRSSYEQYF.

The chain carries TRBV5-5 and TRBJ1-2, with a weak D call TRBD1 (5 bases). Trimming cost V 0 bases and J 2 bases, with 14 bases left between them. Germline V gives CDR1 SGHKS, CDR2 YYEKEE (reference sequence). This CDR3 region has 16 residues. Here the CDR3 DNA reads TGTGCCAGCAGCTTGGCCGCGGGACCTGGGAACTATGGCTACACCTTC. This gives the protein CASSLAAGPGNYGYTF.

This chain connects TRBV5-1 to TRBJ2-7; D tentatively reads TRBD1 or TRBD2 (5 bases each). Trimming pared 4 bases from V and 3 bases from J, leaving 17 bases between. The CDR3 spans 15 residues. The germline V gene has CDR1 SGHRS and CDR2 YFSETQ. The CDR3 nucleotides are TGCGCCAGCAGCCCGTTCACCGGGACGAACTACGAGCAGTACTTC. It specifies CASSPFTGTNYEQYF.

This chain uses TRBV11-2 with TRBJ2-3, with 8 bases aligning to TRBD2. The germline V gene has CDR1 SGHAT and CDR2 FQNNGV. V shed 2 bases, J shed 3 bases, and the junction held 7 bases outside the gene matches. CDR3 length: 16 residues. The CDR3 DNA is TGTGCCAGCAGCTTATCTAGCGGGCCAGGGACAGATACGCAGTATTTT. Its protein is CASSLSSGPGTDTQYF.

This clonotype was found many times. This chain connects TRBV30 to TRBJ2-1; no definite D call. Between the trimmed V and J ends, which lost 4 bases and 8 bases, there was a span of 15 bases. The CDR3 runs 13 residues. Germline V gene data show CDR1 as GTSNPN and CDR2 as SVGIG (reference sequence). The CDR3 sequence: CAWIPRLPDEQFF. The CDR3 bases are TGTGCCTGGATTCCCCGGTTGCCGGATGAGCAGTTCTTC.